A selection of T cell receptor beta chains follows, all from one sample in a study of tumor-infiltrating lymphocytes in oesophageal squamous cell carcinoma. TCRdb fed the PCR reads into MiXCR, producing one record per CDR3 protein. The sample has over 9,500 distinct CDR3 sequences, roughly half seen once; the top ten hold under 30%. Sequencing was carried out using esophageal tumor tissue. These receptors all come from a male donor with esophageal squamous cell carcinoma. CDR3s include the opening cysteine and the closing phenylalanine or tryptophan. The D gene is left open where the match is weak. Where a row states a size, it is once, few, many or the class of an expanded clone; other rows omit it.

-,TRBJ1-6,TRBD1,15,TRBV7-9,TGTGCCAGCAGCTTCGCCGGGACAGATAATTCACCCCTCCACTTC,CASSFAGTDNSPLHF
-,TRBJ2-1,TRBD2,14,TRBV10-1,TGCGCCAGCAGTGACGGGAGGGCCTACAATGAGCAGTTCTTC,CASSDGRAYNEQFF
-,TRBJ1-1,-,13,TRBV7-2,TGTGCCAGCAGTCCACAGATGAACACTGAAGCTTTCTTT,CASSPQMNTEAFF
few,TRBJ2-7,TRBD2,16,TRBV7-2,TGTGCCAGCAGCGGAAGCGGACTAGCGGGAGCCCACGAGCAGTACTTC,CASSGSGLAGAHEQYF
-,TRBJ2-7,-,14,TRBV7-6,TGTGCCAGCAGCTTCGGTGGAGGCTCCTACGAGCAGTACTTC,CASSFGGGSYEQYF
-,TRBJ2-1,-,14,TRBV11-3,TGTGCCAGCACTCAAGGGGCGTCATTTAATGAGCAGTTCTTC,CASTQGASFNEQFF
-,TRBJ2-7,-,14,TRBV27,TGTGCCAACAGCTCGGGTGGATCCTACAATGAGCAGTACTTC,CANSSGGSYNEQYF
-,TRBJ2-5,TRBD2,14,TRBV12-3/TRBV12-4,TGTGCCAGCAGTTTGGCGGGAGGGCCGGTGACCCAGTACTTC,CASSLAGGPVTQYF
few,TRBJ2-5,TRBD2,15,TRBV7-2,TGTGCCAGCAGCTTAGGAGCGGGGATCGGTGGGACCCAGTACTTC,CASSLGAGIGGTQYF
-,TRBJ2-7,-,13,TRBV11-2,TGTGCCAGCAGCTTATTGGGCCCCCATGGGCAGTACTTC,CASSLLGPHGQYF
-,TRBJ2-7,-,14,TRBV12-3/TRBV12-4,TGTGCCAGCAGTTTAGTGGGCAATAACAATGAGCAGTACTTC,CASSLVGNNNEQYF
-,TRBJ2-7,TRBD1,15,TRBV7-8,TGTGCCAGCAGCTCGTGGACAGGGAGGTCCTACGAGCAGTACTTC,CASSSWTGRSYEQYF
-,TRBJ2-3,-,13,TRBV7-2,TGTGCCAGCAGCTTAGGGAGAACAGATACGCAGTATTTT,CASSLGRTDTQYF
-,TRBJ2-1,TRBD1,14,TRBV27,TGTGCCAGCAGTAGGACAGGGCTGATCAATGAGCAGTTCTTC,CASSRTGLINEQFF
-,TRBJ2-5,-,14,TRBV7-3,TGTGCCAGCAGCGAGGGACACCGTCAAGAGACCCAGTACTTC,CASSEGHRQETQYF
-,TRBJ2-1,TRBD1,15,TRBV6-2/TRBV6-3,TGTGCCAGCAGCTCCGGGACAGGGGAATACAATGAGCAGTTCTTC,CASSSGTGEYNEQFF
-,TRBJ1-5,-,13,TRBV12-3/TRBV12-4,TGTGCCAGCAGCCGGGAGAGTGCTCAGCCCCAGCATTTT,CASSRESAQPQHF
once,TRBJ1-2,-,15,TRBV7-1,TGTGCCAGCAGCGTCGACAGCCGTGGAGACTATGGCTACACCTTC,CASSVDSRGDYGYTF
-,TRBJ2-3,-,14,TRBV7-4,TGTGCCAGCAGCTTAGGGCTAAACACCGGGGAGCTGTATTTT,CASSLGLNTGELYF
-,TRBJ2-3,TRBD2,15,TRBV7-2,TGTGCCAGCAGCTTAGTTGCGGGAGGGGGAGATACGCAGTATTTT,CASSLVAGGGDTQYF
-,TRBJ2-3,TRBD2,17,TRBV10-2,TGCGCCAGCAGTACGGGGCATAGCGGGAGTGGCACAGATACGCAGTATTTT,CASSTGHSGSGTDTQYF
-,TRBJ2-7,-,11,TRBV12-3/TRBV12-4,TGTGCCAGCAGTACAGGGCACGAGCAGTACTTC,CASSTGHEQYF
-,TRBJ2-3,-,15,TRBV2,TGTGCCAGCCAACGGGAAACAGGGCGGACAGATACGCAGTATTTT,CASQRETGRTDTQYF
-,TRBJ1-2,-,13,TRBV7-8,TGTGCCAGCAGCTATGGTATCGGAGGAAGGTACACCTTC,CASSYGIGGRYTF
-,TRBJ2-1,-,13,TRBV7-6,TGTGCCAGCAGCCAGGGGGGGAACAATGAGCAGTTCTTC,CASSQGGNNEQFF
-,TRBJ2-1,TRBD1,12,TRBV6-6,TGTGCCAGCAGTGGACAGGGGAATGAGCAGTTCTTC,CASSGQGNEQFF
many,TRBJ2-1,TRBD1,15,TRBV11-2,TGTGCCAGCAGCAGCCGGGACAGCTCCTACAATGAGCAGTTCTTC,CASSSRDSSYNEQFF
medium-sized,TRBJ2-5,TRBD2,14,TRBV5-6,TGTGCCAGCAGTGGGACTAGCGGACAAGAGACCCAGTACTTC,CASSGTSGQETQYF
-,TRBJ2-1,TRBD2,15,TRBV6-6,TGTGCCAGCAGTTACTCGATTAGCGGGAGCCGTGAGCAGTTCTTC,CASSYSISGSREQFF
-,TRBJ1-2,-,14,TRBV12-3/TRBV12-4,TGTGCCAGCAGTTTCACAGGAGACTCCTATGGCTACACCTTC,CASSFTGDSYGYTF
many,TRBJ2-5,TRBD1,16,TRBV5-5,TGTGCCAGCAGCTTAAGTAGGGACAGGGATTTGGAGACCCAGTACTTC,CASSLSRDRDLETQYF
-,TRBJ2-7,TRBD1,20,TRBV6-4,TGTGCCAGCAGTGACTCGTGGGGACAGGGGCTACGTGCATGGTCCCACGAGCAGTACTTC,CASSDSWGQGLRAWSHEQYF
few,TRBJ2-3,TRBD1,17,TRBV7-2,TGTGCCAGCACCCAAGGGGGGGGACAGGGAGGTGCAGATACGCAGTATTTT,CASTQGGGQGGADTQYF
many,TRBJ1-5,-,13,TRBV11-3,TGTGCCAGCAGCTTAGGCCGGAATCAGCCCCAGCATTTT,CASSLGRNQPQHF
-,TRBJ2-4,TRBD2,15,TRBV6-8,TGTGCCAGCAGCAAGACTAGCGGGAGGATAGATACGCAGTATTTC,CASSKTSGRIDTQYF
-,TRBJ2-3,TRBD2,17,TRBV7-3,TGTGCCAGCAGCTTACAGCGACTAGCGGGGGGGCCAGATACGCAGTATTTT,CASSLQRLAGGPDTQYF